Listed below are T cell receptor beta chains from one sample, sequenced in a study of blood T cell repertoires in COVID-19. Method: immunoSEQ multiplex PCR; TCRdb's copy keeps in-frame clones and lacks some. The table includes some 260,000 clones, 87% detected once. The sequenced sample was PBMCs or T cells enriched from blood (not recorded which). The receptors originated from a woman under 40 with acute COVID-19. The CDR3 runs from the conserved cysteine through the conserved F or W. A D gene is named only where the DNA matches it firmly. Only some rows state a clone size, as once, few, many or a class for expanded clones.

>TRBJ2-2|TRBV7-2|TRBD2|NA
CASSRTSGRTGELFF
TGTGCCAGCAGCCGTACTAGCGGGAGGACCGGGGAGCTGTTTTTT
>TRBJ2-3|TRBV5-1|TRBD2|NA
CASSRASGGRGTDTQYF
TGCGCCAGCAGCCGAGCTAGCGGGGGGCGGGGCACAGATACGCAGTATTTT
>TRBJ1-5|TRBV2|NA|NA
CASSAGRQSNQPQHF
TGTGCCAGCAGTGCGGGCCGACAGAGCAATCAGCCCCAGCATTTT
>TRBJ1-1|TRBV28|NA|NA
CASSSYDRGPANTEAFF
TGTGCCAGCAGTTCATACGACAGAGGCCCGGCGAACACTGAAGCTTTCTTT
>TRBJ1-2|TRBV19|TRBD1|NA
CASSTRQGTYGYTF
TGTGCCAGTAGTACCCGACAGGGGACCTATGGCTACACCTTC
>TRBJ1-6|TRBV28|NA|NA
CASNKGVQYNSPLHF
TGTGCCAGCAACAAGGGGGTCCAATATAATTCACCCCTCCACTTT
>TRBJ1-1|TRBV12-1|NA|NA
CASSSSVVRTEAFF
TGTGCCAGCAGCTCCTCAGTGGTTCGCACTGAAGCTTTCTTT
>TRBJ1-2|TRBV28|TRBD1|few
CASRGTVLNHVGYTF
TGTGCCAGCCGGGGGACAGTTCTCAACCACGTCGGCTACACCTTC
>TRBJ2-4|TRBV7-9|NA|NA
CASSSDRLAKNIQYF
TGTGCCAGCAGCTCCGACAGGCTAGCCAAAAACATTCAGTACTTC
>TRBJ1-1|TRBV6-2/TRBV6-3|NA|NA
CASSRGQEAFF
TGTGCCAGCAGCCGAGGACAGGAAGCTTTCTTT
>TRBJ2-2|TRBV10-2|NA|few
CASRPGQNTGELFF
TGCGCCAGCAGACCGGGACAGAACACCGGGGAGCTGTTTTTT
>TRBJ2-5|TRBV14|NA|NA
CASSKNLETQYF
TGTGCCAGCAGTAAAAACTTAGAGACCCAGTACTTC
>TRBJ2-7|TRBV14|TRBD2|NA
CASSRMVGLAGVSEQYF
TGTGCCAGCAGCCGAATGGTCGGACTAGCGGGAGTGAGCGAGCAGTACTTC
>TRBJ1-2|TRBV7-2|NA|NA
CASSLAHGQNYGYTF
TGTGCCAGCAGCTTAGCGCATGGACAGAACTATGGCTACACCTTC
>TRBJ1-4|TRBV28|TRBD1|NA
CASSLGTGSLTNEKLFF
TGTGCCAGCAGTTTGGGGACAGGGAGTTTGACTAATGAAAAACTGTTTTTT
>TRBJ2-2|TRBV4-3|NA|NA
CASSHARDFPSNTGELFF
TGCGCCAGCAGCCATGCCCGGGACTTTCCCTCGAACACCGGGGAGCTGTTTTTT
>TRBJ1-1|TRBV27|TRBD1|NA
CASSLSFAGGRTEAFF
TGTGCCAGCAGTTTATCCTTCGCAGGGGGCAGGACTGAAGCTTTCTTT
>TRBJ1-6|TRBV3-1/TRBV3-2|TRBD1|NA
CASSQTTGGVGSPLHF
TGTGCCAGCAGCCAAACTACAGGGGGAGTGGGGTCACCCCTCCACTTT
>TRBJ1-1|TRBV27|NA|NA
CASSFQRTSVAFF
TGTGCCAGCAGTTTCCAGAGAACTAGTGTAGCTTTCTTT
>TRBJ1-2|TRBV6-5|TRBD1|NA
CASSKGQSYGYTF
TGTGCCAGCAGTAAGGGACAGAGCTATGGCTACACCTTC
>TRBJ1-5|TRBV7-6|NA|NA
CASSLDSYSNQPQHF
TGTGCCAGCAGCTTAGACAGCTATAGCAATCAGCCCCAGCATTTT
>TRBJ2-7|TRBV25-1|NA|NA
CASSDRGISFYEQYF
TGTGCCAGCAGTGACCGCGGGATCTCCTTCTACGAGCAGTACTTC
>TRBJ2-7|TRBV12-5|NA|once
CASGFARVSYEQYF
TGTGCTAGTGGTTTTGCCCGGGTCTCCTACGAGCAGTACTTC
>TRBJ2-4|TRBV3-1/TRBV3-2|NA|NA
CASSQGQKNIQYF
TGTGCCAGCAGCCAAGGTCAGAAAAACATTCAGTACTTC
>TRBJ2-3|TRBV18|NA|NA
CASSPSHTDTQYF
TGTGCCAGCTCACCCTCACACACAGATACGCAGTATTTT
>TRBJ1-2|TRBV6-5|TRBD1|NA
CASSYGQGGTNYGYTF
TGTGCCAGCAGTTACGGACAGGGGGGCACCAACTATGGCTACACCTTC
>TRBJ2-7|TRBV28|TRBD2|NA
CASSRPRLAREQYF
TGTGCCAGCAGTCGACCCCGACTAGCAAGGGAGCAGTACTTC
>TRBJ2-7|TRBV29-1|TRBD1|NA
CSAGTGRDEQYF
TGCAGCGCTGGGACAGGGAGGGACGAGCAGTACTTC
>TRBJ1-5|TRBV28|NA|few
CASSLGGLNSNQPQHF
TGTGCCAGCAGTTTAGGGGGCCTGAATAGCAATCAGCCCCAGCATTTT
>TRBJ2-2|TRBV4-1|NA|NA
CASSQVAGELFF
TGCGCCAGCAGCCAAGTAGCTGGGGAGCTGTTTTTT
>TRBJ1-1|TRBV27|NA|NA
CASALAGYDTEAFF
TGTGCCAGCGCGCTGGCGGGCTATGACACTGAAGCTTTCTTT
>TRBJ2-3|TRBV5-1|TRBD2|NA
CASSLAGGGASDTQYF
TGCGCCAGCAGCTTGGCGGGCGGGGGGGCCTCAGATACGCAGTATTTT
>TRBJ2-1|TRBV12-5|NA|NA
CASGLGGRLGHDEQFF
TGTGCTAGTGGTTTAGGCGGGAGATTGGGACACGATGAGCAGTTCTTC
>TRBJ2-1|TRBV6-5|NA|NA
CASTRGVSSYNEQFF
TGTGCCAGCACTAGGGGCGTCAGCTCCTACAATGAGCAGTTCTTC
>TRBJ1-3|TRBV28|NA|NA
CASSLERGGNTIYF
TGTGCCAGCAGCCTCGAAAGGGGTGGAAACACCATATATTTT
>TRBJ2-1|TRBV9|TRBD2|NA
CASSPRLAGGLYNEQFF
TGTGCCAGCAGCCCTCGACTAGCGGGAGGCCTGTACAATGAGCAGTTCTTC
>TRBJ2-7|TRBV28|TRBD2|NA
CASSSRTSGSYEQYF
TGTGCCAGCAGTTCGCGGACTAGCGGGAGCTACGAGCAGTACTTC
>TRBJ2-3|TRBV6-5|NA|NA
CASSYSGSGSTDTQYF
TGTGCCAGCAGTTACTCGGGTAGCGGTAGCACAGATACGCAGTATTTT
>TRBJ2-3|TRBV28|TRBD2|NA
CASSLPPGLAGTDTQYF
TGTGCCAGCAGTTTACCGCCCGGACTAGCGGGCACAGATACGCAGTATTTT
>TRBJ1-4|TRBV28|NA|few
CASRGSGEEKLFF
TGTGCCAGCAGGGGTTCGGGGGAAGAAAAACTGTTTTTT
>TRBJ1-6|TRBV5-1|NA|NA
CASSTDAPGVRSPLHF
TGCGCCAGCAGCACCGATGCCCCCGGGGTACGTTCACCCCTCCACTTT
>TRBJ1-3|TRBV29-1|NA|once
CSAVQVSGNTIYF
TGCAGCGCCGTACAGGTATCTGGAAACACCATATATTTT
>TRBJ1-2|TRBV28|NA|NA
CASRSADYGYTF
TGTGCCAGCAGATCGGCGGACTATGGCTACACCTTC
>TRBJ2-1|TRBV28|TRBD2|NA
CASSSILSTSSDGRGYNEQFF
TGTGCCAGCAGTTCCATATTATCAACGAGTAGCGACGGGAGGGGATACAATGAGCAGTTCTTC
>TRBJ2-7|TRBV29-1|TRBD2|NA
CSVTGLPNYEQYF
TGCAGCGTTACGGGACTACCCAACTACGAGCAGTACTTC
>TRBJ2-3|TRBV5-4|TRBD2|NA
CASSPPGLAGGPDTQYF
TGTGCCAGCAGCCCGCCGGGACTAGCGGGAGGGCCAGATACGCAGTATTTT
>TRBJ1-1|TRBV18|NA|NA
CASSADRITEAFF
TGTGCCAGCTCCGCGGACAGAATAACTGAAGCTTTCTTT
>TRBJ2-3|TRBV18|NA|NA
CASSLQQGRYTDTQYF
TGTGCCAGCTCACTCCAGCAGGGTCGGTACACAGATACGCAGTATTTT
>TRBJ1-6|TRBV4-1|TRBD1|NA
CASSQDKGQGNSPLHF
TGCGCCAGCAGCCAAGATAAGGGACAGGGTAATTCACCCCTCCACTTT
>TRBJ1-2|TRBV27|TRBD1|NA
CASSLVTGGGYTF
TGTGCCAGCAGTTTAGTCACAGGGGGTGGCTACACCTTC
>TRBJ1-6|TRBV5-4|NA|NA
CASRTGTSNNSPLHF
TGTGCCAGCAGAACCGGGACTAGTAATAATTCACCCCTCCACTTT
>TRBJ2-7|TRBV28|TRBD2|NA
CASSFRGRDEQYF
TGTGCCAGCAGTTTTCGCGGGAGGGACGAGCAGTACTTC
>TRBJ2-4|TRBV11-3|TRBD1|NA
CASSPGQGNIQYF
TGTGCCAGCAGCCCGGGACAGGGGAACATTCAGTACTTC
>TRBJ2-3|TRBV2|TRBD1|NA
CASRVRDRDLYTQYF
TGTGCCAGCAGAGTCCGGGACAGGGATTTATATACGCAGTATTTT
>TRBJ1-4|TRBV19|TRBD1|NA
CASGETGGSEKLFF
TGTGCCAGCGGAGAGACAGGGGGAAGCGAAAAACTGTTTTTT
>TRBJ1-2|TRBV5-6|NA|NA
CASSFPSYGYTF
TGTGCCAGCAGCTTTCCTAGCTATGGCTACACCTTC
>TRBJ1-2|TRBV6-5|TRBD1|NA
CASSFGTDYGYTF
TGTGCCAGCAGTTTTGGGACAGACTATGGCTACACCTTC
>TRBJ2-2|TRBV5-6|NA|NA
CASTGVTGELFF
TGTGCCAGCACTGGAGTCACCGGGGAGCTGTTTTTT
>TRBJ2-7|TRBV11-2|NA|few
CASSLATGSVSYEQYF
TGTGCCAGCAGCTTAGCAACAGGGTCAGTCTCCTACGAGCAGTACTTC